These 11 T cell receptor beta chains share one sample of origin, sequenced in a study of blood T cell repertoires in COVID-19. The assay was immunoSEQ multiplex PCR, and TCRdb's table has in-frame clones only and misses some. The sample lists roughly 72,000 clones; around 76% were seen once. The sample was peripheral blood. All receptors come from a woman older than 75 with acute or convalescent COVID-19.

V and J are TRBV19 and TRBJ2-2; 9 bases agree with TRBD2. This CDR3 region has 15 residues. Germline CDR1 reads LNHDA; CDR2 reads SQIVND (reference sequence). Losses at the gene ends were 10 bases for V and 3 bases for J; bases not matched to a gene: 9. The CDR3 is CATAKLAGDTGELFF. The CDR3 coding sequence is TGTGCCACCGCAAAACTAGCGGGTGACACCGGGGAGCTGTTTTTT.

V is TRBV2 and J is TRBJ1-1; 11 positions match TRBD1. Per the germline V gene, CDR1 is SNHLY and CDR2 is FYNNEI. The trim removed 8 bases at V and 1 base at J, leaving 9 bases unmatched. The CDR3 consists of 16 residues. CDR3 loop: CASRIGTGGWNTEAFF. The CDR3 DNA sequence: TGTGCCAGCCGCATCGGGACAGGGGGATGGAACACTGAAGCTTTCTTT.

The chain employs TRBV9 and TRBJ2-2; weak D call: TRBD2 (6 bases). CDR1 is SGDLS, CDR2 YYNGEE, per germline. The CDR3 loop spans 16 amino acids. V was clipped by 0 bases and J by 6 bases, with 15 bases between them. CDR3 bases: TGTGCCAGCAGCGTAGGGGTAGCGGCCCTCCCCGGGGAGCTGTTTTTT. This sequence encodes CASSVGVAALPGELFF.

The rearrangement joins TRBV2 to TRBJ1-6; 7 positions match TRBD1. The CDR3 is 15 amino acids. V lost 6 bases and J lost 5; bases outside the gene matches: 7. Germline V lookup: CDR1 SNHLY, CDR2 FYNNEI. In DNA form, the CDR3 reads TGTGCCAGCAGAGGGGGACAGTTTAATAATTCACCCCTCCACTTT. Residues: CASRGGQFNNSPLHF. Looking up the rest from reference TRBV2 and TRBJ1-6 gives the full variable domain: EPEVTQTPSHQVTQMGQEVILRCVPISNHLYFYWYRQILGQKVEFLVSFYNNEISEKSEIFDDQFSVERPDGSNFTLKIRSTKLEDSAMYFCASRGGQFNNSPLHFGNGTRLTVT.

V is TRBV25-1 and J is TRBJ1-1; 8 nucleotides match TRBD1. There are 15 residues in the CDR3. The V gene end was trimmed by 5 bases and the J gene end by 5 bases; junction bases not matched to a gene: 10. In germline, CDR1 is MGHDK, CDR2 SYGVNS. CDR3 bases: TGTGCCAGCAGTAGCGGACAGGGCGATTTTACTGAAGCTTTCTTT. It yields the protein CASSSGQGDFTEAFF.

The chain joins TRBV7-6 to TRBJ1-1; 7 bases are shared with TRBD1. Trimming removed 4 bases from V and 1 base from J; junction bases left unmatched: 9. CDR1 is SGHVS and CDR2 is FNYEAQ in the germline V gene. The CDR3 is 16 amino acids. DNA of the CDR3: TGTGCCAGCAGCTCGTACAGGGGAAGGGGGAACACTGAAGCTTTCTTT. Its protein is CASSSYRGRGNTEAFF.

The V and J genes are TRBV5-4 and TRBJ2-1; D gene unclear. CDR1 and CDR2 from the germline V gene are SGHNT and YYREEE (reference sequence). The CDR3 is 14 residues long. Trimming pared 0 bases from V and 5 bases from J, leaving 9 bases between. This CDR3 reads CASSLDQVNNEQFF. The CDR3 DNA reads TGTGCCAGCAGCTTGGACCAGGTCAACAATGAGCAGTTCTTC. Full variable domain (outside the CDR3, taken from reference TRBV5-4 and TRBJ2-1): ETGVTQSPTHLIKTRGQQVTLRCSSQSGHNTVSWYQQALGQGPQFIFQYYREEENGRGNFPPRFSGLQFPNYSSELNVNALELDDSALYLCASSLDQVNNEQFFGPGTRLTVL.

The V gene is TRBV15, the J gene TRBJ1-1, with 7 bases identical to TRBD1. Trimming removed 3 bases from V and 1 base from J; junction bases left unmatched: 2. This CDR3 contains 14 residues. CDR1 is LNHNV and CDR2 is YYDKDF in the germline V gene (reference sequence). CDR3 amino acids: CATSRGQQNTEAFF. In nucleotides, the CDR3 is TGTGCCACCAGCAGGGGACAGCAGAACACTGAAGCTTTCTTT.

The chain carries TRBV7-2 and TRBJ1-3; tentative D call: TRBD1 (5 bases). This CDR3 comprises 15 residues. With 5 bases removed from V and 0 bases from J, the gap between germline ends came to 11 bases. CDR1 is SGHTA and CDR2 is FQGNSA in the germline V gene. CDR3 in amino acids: CASSPPGVSGNTIYF. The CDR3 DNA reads TGTGCCAGCAGCCCACCGGGGGTCTCTGGAAACACCATATATTTT. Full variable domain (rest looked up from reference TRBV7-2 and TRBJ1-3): GAGVSQSPSNKVTEKGKDVELRCDPISGHTALYWYRQSLGQGLEFLIYFQGNSAPDKSGLPSDRFSAERTGGSVSTLTIQRTQQEDSAVYLCASSPPGVSGNTIYFGEGSWLTVV.

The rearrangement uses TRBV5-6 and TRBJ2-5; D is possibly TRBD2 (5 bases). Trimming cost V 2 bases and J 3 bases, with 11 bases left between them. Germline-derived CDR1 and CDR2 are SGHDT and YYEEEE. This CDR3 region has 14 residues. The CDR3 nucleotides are TGTGCCAGCAGCTTCACGGGGTTGGAAGAGACCCAGTACTTC. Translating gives CASSFTGLEETQYF.

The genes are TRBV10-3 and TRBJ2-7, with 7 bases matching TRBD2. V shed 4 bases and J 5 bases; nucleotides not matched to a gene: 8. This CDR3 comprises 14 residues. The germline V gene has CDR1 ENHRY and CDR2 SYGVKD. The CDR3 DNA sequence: TGTGCCATCAGTGGGGGGGGGTGGTTGAACGAGCAGTACTTC. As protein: CAISGGGWLNEQYF.